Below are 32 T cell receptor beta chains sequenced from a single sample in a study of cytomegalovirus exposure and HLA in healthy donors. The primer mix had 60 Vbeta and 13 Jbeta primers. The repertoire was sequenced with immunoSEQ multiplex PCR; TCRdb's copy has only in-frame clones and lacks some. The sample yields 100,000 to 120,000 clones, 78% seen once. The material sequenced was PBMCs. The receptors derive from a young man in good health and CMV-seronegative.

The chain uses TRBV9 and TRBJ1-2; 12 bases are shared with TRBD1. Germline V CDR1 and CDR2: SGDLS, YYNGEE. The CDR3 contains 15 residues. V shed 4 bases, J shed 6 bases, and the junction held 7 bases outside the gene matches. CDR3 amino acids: CASSRDRGQYDGYTF. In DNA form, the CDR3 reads TGTGCCAGCAGCAGGGACAGGGGGCAGTACGATGGCTACACCTTC.

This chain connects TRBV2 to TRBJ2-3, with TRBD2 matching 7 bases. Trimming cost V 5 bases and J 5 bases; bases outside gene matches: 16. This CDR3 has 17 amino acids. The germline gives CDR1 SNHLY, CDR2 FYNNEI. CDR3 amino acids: CASSLGVLAILIDTQYF. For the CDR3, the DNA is TGTGCCAGCAGTTTGGGGGTACTAGCGATACTCATAGATACGCAGTATTTT.

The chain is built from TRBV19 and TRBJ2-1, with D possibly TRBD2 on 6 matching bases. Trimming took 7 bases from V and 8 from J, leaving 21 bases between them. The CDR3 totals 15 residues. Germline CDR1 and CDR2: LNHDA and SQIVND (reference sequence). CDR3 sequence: CASTQSGEGRDEQFF. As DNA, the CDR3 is TGTGCCAGTACCCAATCGGGAGAGGGTAGGGATGAGCAGTTCTTC.

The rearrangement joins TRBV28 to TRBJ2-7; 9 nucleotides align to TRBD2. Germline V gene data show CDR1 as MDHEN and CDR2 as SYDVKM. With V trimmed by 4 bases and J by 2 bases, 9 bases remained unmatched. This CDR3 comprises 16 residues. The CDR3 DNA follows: TGTGCCAGCAGTTCCCGCGGGACTAGCCTGACCTACGAGCAGTACTTC. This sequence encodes CASSSRGTSLTYEQYF.

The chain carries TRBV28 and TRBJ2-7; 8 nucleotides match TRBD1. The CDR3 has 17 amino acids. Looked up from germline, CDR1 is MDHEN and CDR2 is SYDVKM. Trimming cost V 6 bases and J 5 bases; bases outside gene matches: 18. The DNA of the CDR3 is TGTGCCAGCAGCCAAAAAACCAATGGGCAGGGGGCCCACGAGCAGTACTTC. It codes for CASSQKTNGQGAHEQYF.

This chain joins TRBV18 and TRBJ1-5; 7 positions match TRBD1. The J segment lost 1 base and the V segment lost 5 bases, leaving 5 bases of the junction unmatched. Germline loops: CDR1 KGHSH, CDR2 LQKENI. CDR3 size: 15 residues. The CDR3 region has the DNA TGTGCCAGCTCAGAAAAGGGACAGAGCAATCAGCCCCAGCATTTT. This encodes CASSEKGQSNQPQHF.

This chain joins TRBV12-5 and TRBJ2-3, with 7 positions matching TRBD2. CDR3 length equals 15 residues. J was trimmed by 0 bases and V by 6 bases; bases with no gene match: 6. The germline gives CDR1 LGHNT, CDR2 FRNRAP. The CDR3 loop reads CASGSSSGSTDTQYF. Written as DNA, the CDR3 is TGTGCTAGTGGCTCATCTAGCGGCAGCACAGATACGCAGTATTTT.

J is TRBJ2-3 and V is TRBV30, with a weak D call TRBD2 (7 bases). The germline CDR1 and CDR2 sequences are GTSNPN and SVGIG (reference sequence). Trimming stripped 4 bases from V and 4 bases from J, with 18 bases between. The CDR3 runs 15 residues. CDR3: CAWTWVGGRADTQYF. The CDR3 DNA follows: TGTGCCTGGACCTGGGTCGGGGGGCGCGCAGATACGCAGTATTTT.

The CDR3 DNA sequence: TGCGCCAGCAGCATGATGGGGGCTGGGACAGATACGCAGTATTTT. It translates to CASSMMGAGTDTQYF. The chain combines TRBV5-1 with TRBJ2-3, with D tentatively TRBD1 (6 bases). The germline V gene has CDR1 SGHRS and CDR2 YFSETQ. This CDR3 has 15 amino acids. V was cut by 4 bases and J by 3 bases, with 15 bases left in between.

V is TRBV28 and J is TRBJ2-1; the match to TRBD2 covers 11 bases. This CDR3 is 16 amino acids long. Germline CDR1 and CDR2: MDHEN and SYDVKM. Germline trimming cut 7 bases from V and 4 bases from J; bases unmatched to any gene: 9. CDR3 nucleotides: TGTGCCAGCACCCTGGGCGGACTAGCGGGTTACAATGAGCAGTTCTTC. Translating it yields CASTLGGLAGYNEQFF.

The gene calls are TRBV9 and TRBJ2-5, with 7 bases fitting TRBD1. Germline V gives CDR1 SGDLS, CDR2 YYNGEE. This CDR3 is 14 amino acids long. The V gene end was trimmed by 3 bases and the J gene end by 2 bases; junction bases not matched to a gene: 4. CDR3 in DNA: TGTGCCAGCAGCGGGGGGACAGTGCAAGAGACCCAGTACTTC. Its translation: CASSGGTVQETQYF.

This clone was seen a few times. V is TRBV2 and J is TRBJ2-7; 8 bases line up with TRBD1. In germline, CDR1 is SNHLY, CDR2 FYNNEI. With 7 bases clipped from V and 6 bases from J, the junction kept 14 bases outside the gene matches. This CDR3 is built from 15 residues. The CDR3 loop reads CASNARQGRMAEQYF. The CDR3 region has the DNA TGTGCCAGCAACGCCCGACAGGGGCGTATGGCCGAGCAGTACTTC.

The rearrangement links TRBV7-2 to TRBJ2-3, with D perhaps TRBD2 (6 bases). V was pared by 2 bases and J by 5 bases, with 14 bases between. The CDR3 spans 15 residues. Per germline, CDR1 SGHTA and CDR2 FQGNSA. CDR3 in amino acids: CASSLFFGGEDTQYF. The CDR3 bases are TGTGCCAGCAGCTTATTCTTCGGCGGGGAAGATACGCAGTATTTT.

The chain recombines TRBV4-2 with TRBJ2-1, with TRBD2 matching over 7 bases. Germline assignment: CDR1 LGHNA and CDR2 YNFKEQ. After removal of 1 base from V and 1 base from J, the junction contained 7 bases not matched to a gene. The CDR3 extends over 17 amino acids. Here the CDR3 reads CASSQAQGGSSYNEQFF. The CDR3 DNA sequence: TGTGCCAGCAGCCAAGCCCAGGGCGGGAGTTCCTACAATGAGCAGTTCTTC.

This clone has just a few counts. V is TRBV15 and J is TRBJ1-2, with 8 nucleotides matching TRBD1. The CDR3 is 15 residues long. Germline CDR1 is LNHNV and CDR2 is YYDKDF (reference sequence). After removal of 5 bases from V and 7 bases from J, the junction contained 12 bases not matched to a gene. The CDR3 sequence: CATSRRDRPKGGYTF. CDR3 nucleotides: TGTGCCACCAGCCGCCGGGACAGGCCGAAGGGTGGCTACACCTTC.

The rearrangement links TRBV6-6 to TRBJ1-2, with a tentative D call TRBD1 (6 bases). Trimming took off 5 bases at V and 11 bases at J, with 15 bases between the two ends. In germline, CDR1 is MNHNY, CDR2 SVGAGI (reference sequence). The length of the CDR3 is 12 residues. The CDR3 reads CASSRTEKGYTF. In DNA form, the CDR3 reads TGTGCCAGCAGTAGGACAGAGAAAGGGTACACCTTC.

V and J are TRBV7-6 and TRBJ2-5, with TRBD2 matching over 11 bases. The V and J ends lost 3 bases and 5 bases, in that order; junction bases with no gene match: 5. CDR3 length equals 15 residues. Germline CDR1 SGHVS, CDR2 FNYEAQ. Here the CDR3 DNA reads TGTGCCAGCAGCTTTATAGCGGGGGGGCACGAGACCCAGTACTTC. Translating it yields CASSFIAGGHETQYF. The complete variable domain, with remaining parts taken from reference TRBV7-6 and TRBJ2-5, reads GAGVSQSPRYKVTKRGQDVALRCDPISGHVSLYWYRQALGQGPEFLTYFNYEAQQDKSGLPNDRFSAERPEGSISTLTIQRTEQRDSAMYRCASSFIAGGHETQYFGPGTRLLVL.

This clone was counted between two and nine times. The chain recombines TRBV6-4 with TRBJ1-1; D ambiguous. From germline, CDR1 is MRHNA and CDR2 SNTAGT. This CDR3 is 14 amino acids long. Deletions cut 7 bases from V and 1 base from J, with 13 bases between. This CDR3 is CASTQWPGNTEAFF. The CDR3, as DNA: TGTGCCAGCACCCAGTGGCCGGGGAACACTGAAGCTTTCTTT.

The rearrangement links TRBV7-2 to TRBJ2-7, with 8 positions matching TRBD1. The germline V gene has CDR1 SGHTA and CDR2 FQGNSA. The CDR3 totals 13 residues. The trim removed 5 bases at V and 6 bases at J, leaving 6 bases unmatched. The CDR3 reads CASSQGAGFEQYF. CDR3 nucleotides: TGTGCCAGCAGCCAGGGGGCAGGGTTCGAGCAGTACTTC.

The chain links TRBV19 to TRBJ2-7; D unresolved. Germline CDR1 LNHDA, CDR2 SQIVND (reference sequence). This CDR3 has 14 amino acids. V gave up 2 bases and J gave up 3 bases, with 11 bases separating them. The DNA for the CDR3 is TGTGCCAGTAGTATAATGAACAGCAACTACGAGCAGTACTTC. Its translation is CASSIMNSNYEQYF.

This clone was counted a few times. CDR3 in DNA: TGTGCCAGCAGTCTGCCCGCGGACAGGACCTACGAGCAGTACTTC. Protein: CASSLPADRTYEQYF. The chain combines TRBV2 with TRBJ2-7; 7 bases map to TRBD1. This CDR3 comprises 15 residues. V was pared by 5 bases and J by 2 bases, with 9 bases of the junction left unmatched. Germline CDR1 is SNHLY and CDR2 is FYNNEI.

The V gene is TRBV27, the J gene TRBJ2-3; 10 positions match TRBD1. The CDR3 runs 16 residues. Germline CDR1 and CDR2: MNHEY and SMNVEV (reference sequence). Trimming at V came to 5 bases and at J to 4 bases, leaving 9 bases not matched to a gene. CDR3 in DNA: TGTGCCAGCAGTCCAAACTTCGGACAGGGGGCAGATACGCAGTATTTT. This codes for CASSPNFGQGADTQYF.

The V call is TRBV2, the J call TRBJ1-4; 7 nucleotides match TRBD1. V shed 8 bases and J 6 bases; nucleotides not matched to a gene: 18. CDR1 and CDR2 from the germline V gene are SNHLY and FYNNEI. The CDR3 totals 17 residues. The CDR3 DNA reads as TGTGCCAGCGACCGACCGGGGACAGAAGGCCTAGATGAAAAACTGTTTTTT. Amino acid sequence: CASDRPGTEGLDEKLFF.

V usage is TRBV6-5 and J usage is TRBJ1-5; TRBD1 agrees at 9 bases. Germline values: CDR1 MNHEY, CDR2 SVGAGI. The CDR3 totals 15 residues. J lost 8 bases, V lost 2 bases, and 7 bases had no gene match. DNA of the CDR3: TGTGCCAGCAGTTACGGACAGGGGCCTTCGGAGCCCCAGCATTTT. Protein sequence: CASSYGQGPSEPQHF.

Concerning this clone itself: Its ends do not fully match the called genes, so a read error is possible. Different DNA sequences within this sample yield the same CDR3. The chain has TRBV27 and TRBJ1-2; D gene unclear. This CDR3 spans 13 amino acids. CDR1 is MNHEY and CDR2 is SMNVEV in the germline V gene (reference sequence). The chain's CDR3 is CASSLSGGYGYTF. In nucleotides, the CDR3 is TGTGCCAGCAGCTTATCTGGCGGCTATGGCTACACCTTC.

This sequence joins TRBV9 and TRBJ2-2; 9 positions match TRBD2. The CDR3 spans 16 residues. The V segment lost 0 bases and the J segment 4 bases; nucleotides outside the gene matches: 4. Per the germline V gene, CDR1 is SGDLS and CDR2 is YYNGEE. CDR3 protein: CASSVVGGRGTGELFF. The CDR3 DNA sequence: TGTGCCAGCAGCGTAGTCGGCGGGAGGGGCACCGGGGAGCTGTTTTTT.

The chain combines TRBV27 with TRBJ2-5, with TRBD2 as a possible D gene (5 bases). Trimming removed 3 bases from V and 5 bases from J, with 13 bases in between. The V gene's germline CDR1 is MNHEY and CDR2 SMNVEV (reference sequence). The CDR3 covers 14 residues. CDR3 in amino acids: CASSFGGNHETQYF. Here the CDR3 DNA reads TGTGCCAGCAGTTTCGGAGGTAATCACGAGACCCAGTACTTC.

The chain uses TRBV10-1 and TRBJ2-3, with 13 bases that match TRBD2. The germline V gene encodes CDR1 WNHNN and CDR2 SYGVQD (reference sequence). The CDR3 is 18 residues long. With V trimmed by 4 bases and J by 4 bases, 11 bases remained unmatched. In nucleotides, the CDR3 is TGCGCCAGCAGTGGATCGAGGACTAGCGGGAGAGGGGCAGATACGCAGTATTTT. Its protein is CASSGSRTSGRGADTQYF.

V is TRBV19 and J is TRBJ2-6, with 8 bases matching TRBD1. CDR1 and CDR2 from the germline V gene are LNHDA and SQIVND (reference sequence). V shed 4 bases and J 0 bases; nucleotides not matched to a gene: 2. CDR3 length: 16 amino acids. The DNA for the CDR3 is TGTGCCAGTAGTAGTGGACAGGGCTCTGGGGCCAACGTCCTGACTTTC. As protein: CASSSGQGSGANVLTF. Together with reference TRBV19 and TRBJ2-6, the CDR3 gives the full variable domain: DGGITQSPKYLFRKEGQNVTLSCEQNLNHDAMYWYRQDPGQGLRLIYYSQIVNDFQKGDIAEGYSVSREKKESFPLTVTSAQKNPTAFYLCASSSGQGSGANVLTFGAGSRLTVL.

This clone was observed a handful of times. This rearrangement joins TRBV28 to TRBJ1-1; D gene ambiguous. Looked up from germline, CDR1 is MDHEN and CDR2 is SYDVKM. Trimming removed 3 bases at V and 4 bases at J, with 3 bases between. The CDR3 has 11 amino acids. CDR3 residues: CASSLRTEAFF. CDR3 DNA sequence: TGTGCCAGCAGTTTGCGCACTGAAGCTTTCTTT.

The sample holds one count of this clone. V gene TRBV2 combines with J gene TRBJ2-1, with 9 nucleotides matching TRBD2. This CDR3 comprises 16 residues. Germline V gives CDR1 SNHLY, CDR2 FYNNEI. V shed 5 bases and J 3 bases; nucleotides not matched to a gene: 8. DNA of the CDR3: TGTGCCAGCAGTCCTGTCGCGGGAGGGATCTACAATGAGCAGTTCTTC. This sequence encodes CASSPVAGGIYNEQFF.

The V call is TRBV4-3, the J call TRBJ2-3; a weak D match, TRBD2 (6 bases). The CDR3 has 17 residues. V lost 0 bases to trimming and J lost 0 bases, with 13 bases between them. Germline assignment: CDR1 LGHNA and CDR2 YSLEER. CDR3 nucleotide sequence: TGCGCCAGCAGCCAAGATCGCTCCGGGACTAGCACAGATACGCAGTATTTT. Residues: CASSQDRSGTSTDTQYF.